Listed here are 28 T cell receptor beta chains from one sample, sequenced in a study of T cells in Graves' hyperthyroidism and ophthalmopathy. Amplified TCR beta CDR3 regions derived from RNA transcripts. TCR CDR3 underwent first-round RT-PCR with the HTBI primer set. TCRdb re-called the multiplex PCR reads through MiXCR, storing one row per CDR3 protein. The sample includes about 260,000 distinct CDR3 sequences, over 15% seen only once; the top ten take less than 35%. The sequenced material came from blood. The receptors shown here come from a woman under 30 with Graves' ophthalmopathy.

This clonotype was detected ten times or more. This sequence joins TRBV5-5 and TRBJ2-7, with TRBD1 identical over 8 bases. With 3 bases clipped from V and 0 bases from J, the junction kept 5 bases outside the gene matches. CDR1 and CDR2 (germline): SGHKS, YYEKEE (reference sequence). The CDR3 is 15 amino acids. The CDR3 nucleotides are TGTGCCAGCAGCTGGGGACAGGTACCCTCCTACGAGCAGTACTTC. Translated, it gives CASSWGQVPSYEQYF.

This clonotype has at least ten counts. V and J are TRBV6-2 or TRBV6-3 and TRBJ2-7; the D gene is possibly TRBD2 (5 bases). Germline V gene sequence: CDR1 MNHEY, CDR2 SVGEGT. The V end was cut by 10 bases, the J end by 0 bases, with 16 bases between. The CDR3 covers 14 residues. In DNA, the CDR3 is TGTGCCACCCAATTAACTGGGAGCTCCTACGAGCAGTACTTC. Protein: CATQLTGSSYEQYF.

This clonotype was observed many times. This rearrangement joins TRBV6-1 to TRBJ1-1, with D possibly matching TRBD1 (6 bases). Germline values: CDR1 MNHNS, CDR2 SASEGT. V was shortened by 7 bases and J by 5 bases, with 14 bases between the two germline ends. The CDR3 is 13 amino acids. The CDR3 region is CASTGGGATEAFF. In DNA form, the CDR3 reads TGTGCCAGCACCGGCGGGGGGGCTACTGAAGCTTTCTTT.

This clonotype has at least ten counts. The rearrangement links TRBV30 to TRBJ2-7, with unresolved D. Germline CDR1 GTSNPN, CDR2 SVGIG (reference sequence). The CDR3 is 12 amino acids. V was pared by 0 bases and J by 5 bases, with 8 bases between. The CDR3, as DNA: TGTGCCTGGAGTGTGGCTGACCACGAGCAGTACTTC. Translating gives CAWSVADHEQYF.

Many counts were recorded for this clonotype. This rearrangement joins TRBV3-1 to TRBJ2-5, with D perhaps TRBD1 (6 bases). In germline, CDR1 is LGHDT, CDR2 YNNKEL (reference sequence). This CDR3 contains 16 residues. The V end was cut by 4 bases, the J end by 2 bases, with 17 bases between. The CDR3 reads CASSPWTGTLQETQYF. CDR3 in DNA: TGTGCCAGCAGCCCATGGACGGGGACATTACAAGAGACCCAGTACTTC.

The table lists this clonotype with many counts. The chain is built from TRBV7-2 and TRBJ2-3, with 8 bases aligning to TRBD2. The CDR3 loop spans 15 amino acids. Germline CDR1 and CDR2: SGHTA and FQGNSA. The junction had 5 bases not matched to a gene; V was cut back by 2 bases and J by 4 bases. Here the CDR3 DNA reads TGTGCCAGCAGCTTAAGGGGACTAGGTTCAGATACGCAGTATTTT. The encoded protein is CASSLRGLGSDTQYF.

This clonotype was recorded at least ten times. At one end, the junction sequence differs from germline, possibly due to a read error. The chain couples TRBV28 to TRBJ1-5; 7 nucleotides line up with TRBD1. Looked up from germline, CDR1 is MDHEN and CDR2 is SYDVKM. The CDR3 runs to 15 residues. The CDR3 nucleotides are TGTGCCAGCCGTTTGACAGGGTATAGCAATCAGCCCCAGCATTTT. As protein: CASRLTGYSNQPQHF.

This clonotype has ten or more counts. The chain combines TRBV4-3 with TRBJ2-7; a weak D match, TRBD2 (6 bases). The CDR3 totals 16 residues. V was cut by 0 bases and J by 1 base, with 13 bases left in between. Germline V gene data show CDR1 as LGHNA and CDR2 as YSLEER. The CDR3 nucleotides are TGCGCCAGCAGCCAAGAAATAGCGGACACATCCTACGAGCAGTACTTC. The encoded protein is CASSQEIADTSYEQYF.

The sample holds a few counts of this clonotype. J is TRBJ2-5 and V is TRBV20-1; tentatively, D is TRBD1 (5 bases). Germline CDR1 is DFQATT and CDR2 is SNEGSKA (reference sequence). The CDR3 spans 13 residues. The CDR3 region has the DNA TGCAGCTCCCACTTGGCAGGGCAAGAGACCCAGTACTTC. Amino acid sequence: CSSHLAGQETQYF.

A few counts support this clonotype. The rearrangement joins TRBV6-1 to TRBJ2-3, with D perhaps assigned TRBD1 or TRBD2 (5 bases each). Trimming shortened V by 11 bases and J by 2 bases, and 17 bases separated the two germline ends. Germline V gene sequence: CDR1 MNHNS, CDR2 SASEGT. The CDR3 covers 14 residues. CDR3 in DNA: TGTGCCGGGCAACCGGGACCCGCCACAGATACGCAGTATTTT. Residues: CAGQPGPATDTQYF.

With respect to this clonotype: Possible read error: a much larger clone is one base away. V gene TRBV20-1 combines with J gene TRBJ2-3, with unresolved D. The CDR3 has 14 amino acids. Germline loops: CDR1 DFQATT, CDR2 SNEGSKA (reference sequence). The CDR3 here is CSELTIESTDTQYF. The DNA of the CDR3 is TGCAGCGAACTAACGATCGAGAGCACAGATACGCAGTATTTT.

There are many counts of this clonotype. This rearrangement joins TRBV5-1 to TRBJ2-3, with TRBD1 as a possible D gene (6 bases). This CDR3 is built from 15 residues. V was cut by 4 bases and J by 1 base, with 13 bases left in between. From germline, CDR1 is SGHRS and CDR2 YFSETQ. CDR3 coding DNA: TGCGCCAGCAGCCCCCGGGACATTCGCACAGATACGCAGTATTTT. Translated, it gives CASSPRDIRTDTQYF.

In its sample, this clonotype was seen many times. This chain uses TRBV20-1 with TRBJ2-5; D ambiguous. Trimming cost V 5 bases and J 14 bases, with 15 bases left between them. CDR1 and CDR2 (germline): DFQATT, SNEGSKA (reference sequence). The CDR3 loop spans 10 amino acids. The CDR3 loop is CSARDTTSYF. The CDR3 DNA sequence: TGCAGTGCTCGTGACACCACTTCATACTTC.

This clonotype was seen at least ten times. J is TRBJ2-3 and V is TRBV3-1; no clear D gene. CDR3 size: 15 residues. Germline assignment: CDR1 LGHDT and CDR2 YNNKEL (reference sequence). V lost 3 bases to trimming and J lost 5 bases, with 15 bases between them. The chain's CDR3 is CASSHRATLQDTQYF. CDR3 bases: TGTGCCAGCAGCCATCGAGCCACCCTCCAAGATACGCAGTATTTT.

The chain recombines TRBV6-2 or TRBV6-3 with TRBJ1-2; maybe TRBD1 (6 bases). The CDR3 covers 13 residues. With 6 bases removed from V and 5 bases from J, the gap between germline ends came to 13 bases. Germline V gives CDR1 MNHEY, CDR2 SVGEGT. Here the CDR3 reads CASSHTGMYGYTF. DNA for the CDR3: TGTGCCAGCAGCCATACAGGGATGTATGGCTACACCTTC.

This clonotype was detected ten times or more. V gene TRBV29-1 combines with J gene TRBJ2-7; possibly TRBD1 or TRBD2 for D (6 bases each). V was pared by 2 bases and J by 6 bases, with 17 bases between. Per germline, CDR1 SQVTM and CDR2 ANQGSEA. The CDR3 runs to 14 residues. The CDR3 DNA is TGCAGCGTTGAAAGGGGGGTCGGGGGCAGCGAGCAGTACTTC. Its translation is CSVERGVGGSEQYF.

This clonotype was counted between two and nine times. The V gene is TRBV15, the J gene TRBJ1-5; unclear D gene. CDR1 is LNHNV and CDR2 is YYDKDF in the germline V gene (reference sequence). The CDR3 has 14 amino acids. V was clipped by 9 bases and J by 4 bases, with 16 bases between them. Written as DNA, the CDR3 is TGTGCCACAGGAAAAAACGGGGAAAATCAGCCCCAGCATTTT. Encoded protein: CATGKNGENQPQHF. Full variable domain (outside the CDR3, taken from reference TRBV15 and TRBJ1-5): DAMVIQNPRYQVTQFGKPVTLSCSQTLNHNVMYWYQQKSSQAPKLLFHYYDKDFNNEADTPDNFQSRRPNTSFCFLDIRSPGLGDTAMYLCATGKNGENQPQHFGDGTRLSIL.

About this clonotype itself: This may come from a read error, since a much larger clone is one base off. The chain couples TRBV9 to TRBJ2-5; unclear D gene. CDR1 SGDLS and CDR2 YYNGEE come from the germline V gene. The CDR3 contains 15 residues. CDR3 nucleotide sequence: TGTGTCAGCAGCGTAGACACGGAGAACGGAGAGACCCAGTACTTC. Amino acids: CVSSVDTENGETQYF.

This clonotype was observed many times. The V and J genes are TRBV13 and TRBJ2-3; 8 bases match TRBD2. The trim removed 1 base at V and 4 bases at J, leaving 4 bases unmatched. CDR1 and CDR2 from the germline V gene are PRHDT and FYEKMQ (reference sequence). The CDR3 runs 15 residues. CDR3 DNA: TGTGCCAGCAGCTTAGTAGCGGGGCTGGCAGATACGCAGTATTTT. Its translation: CASSLVAGLADTQYF.

This clonotype was picked up a small number of times. The chain is built from TRBV19 and TRBJ2-7; D may be TRBD2 (5 bases). The germline gives CDR1 LNHDA, CDR2 SQIVND (reference sequence). V was trimmed by 3 bases and J by 7 bases, leaving 13 bases between them. The CDR3 covers 13 residues. The CDR3 nucleotides are TGTGCCAGTAGTATCCGTCCGGGAAGTGAGCAGTACTTC. This encodes CASSIRPGSEQYF.

The table lists this clonotype with many counts. The chain joins TRBV5-1 to TRBJ1-2; 7 nucleotides align to TRBD1. There are 15 residues in the CDR3. CDR1 SGHRS and CDR2 YFSETQ come from the germline V gene. The V gene end was trimmed by 2 bases and the J gene end by 5 bases; junction bases not matched to a gene: 9. This chain's CDR3 is CASSLPGQKSYGYTF. CDR3 sequence (DNA): TGCGCCAGCAGCTTACCGGGACAGAAAAGTTATGGCTACACCTTC.

This clonotype was seen only a few times. The chain links TRBV9 to TRBJ2-2, with D uncertain. V was shortened by 0 bases and J by 2 bases, with 11 bases between the two germline ends. CDR1 and CDR2 from the germline V gene are SGDLS and YYNGEE. The CDR3 is 16 amino acids. The CDR3 sequence is CASSVGPGSNTGELFF. CDR3 nucleotides: TGTGCCAGCAGCGTAGGCCCCGGATCCAACACCGGGGAGCTGTTTTTT.

In this sample, this clonotype turned up many times. V is TRBV27 and J is TRBJ2-4; possible D gene TRBD2, 5 bases. CDR1 is MNHEY, CDR2 SMNVEV, per germline (reference sequence). V dropped 2 bases and J dropped 6 bases, with 8 bases sitting between them. This CDR3 has 13 residues. DNA for the CDR3: TGTGCCAGCAGTTTAATGGGGAGAAACATTCAGTACTTC. Translated, it gives CASSLMGRNIQYF.

At least ten counts were recorded for this clonotype. The chain carries TRBV5-5 and TRBJ2-1; D is ambiguous. V was pared by 2 bases and J by 7 bases, with 13 bases between. From germline, CDR1 is SGHKS and CDR2 YYEKEE (reference sequence). The CDR3 consists of 14 residues. DNA for the CDR3: TGTGCCAGCAGCTTAGGGTCCAGTCGGAATGAGCAGTTCTTC. Protein: CASSLGSSRNEQFF.

This clonotype was seen ten or more times. The chain employs TRBV11-3 and TRBJ2-3; D is undetermined. CDR3 size: 11 residues. Germline V lookup: CDR1 SGHNT, CDR2 YENEEA. Trimming took off 3 bases at V and 5 bases at J, with 3 bases between the two ends. DNA of the CDR3: TGTGCCAGCAGCTTTAAAGATACGCAGTATTTT. Protein product: CASSFKDTQYF.

This clonotype came up many times. The chain is built from TRBV4-1 and TRBJ2-7; 11 bases align to TRBD1. Trimming took 4 bases from V and 3 from J; bases not matched to a gene: 8. This CDR3 has 16 residues. Germline CDR1 MGHRA, CDR2 YSYEKL. CDR3 bases: TGCGCCAGCAGCCTCCGGGGGGACAGGGGGAACTACGAGCAGTACTTC. Amino acids: CASSLRGDRGNYEQYF.

This clonotype was detected many times. The chain is built from TRBV28 and TRBJ1-2, with a possible D match to TRBD1 (5 bases). Trimming took 2 bases from V and 3 from J, leaving 7 bases between them. Germline loops: CDR1 MDHEN, CDR2 SYDVKM. The CDR3 consists of 13 residues. The CDR3 sequence: CASSLLQDYGYTF. Here the CDR3 DNA reads TGTGCCAGCAGTTTACTACAGGACTATGGCTACACCTTC.

This clonotype was counted a few times. This chain links TRBV4-3 with TRBJ2-5, with a weak D call TRBD2 (5 bases). V lost 1 base to trimming and J lost 4 bases, with 13 bases between them. Germline V lookup: CDR1 LGHNA, CDR2 YSLEER. The CDR3 runs 15 residues. CDR3 protein: CASSQGWEQRETQYF. CDR3 bases: TGCGCCAGCAGCCAAGGATGGGAGCAGAGAGAGACCCAGTACTTC.